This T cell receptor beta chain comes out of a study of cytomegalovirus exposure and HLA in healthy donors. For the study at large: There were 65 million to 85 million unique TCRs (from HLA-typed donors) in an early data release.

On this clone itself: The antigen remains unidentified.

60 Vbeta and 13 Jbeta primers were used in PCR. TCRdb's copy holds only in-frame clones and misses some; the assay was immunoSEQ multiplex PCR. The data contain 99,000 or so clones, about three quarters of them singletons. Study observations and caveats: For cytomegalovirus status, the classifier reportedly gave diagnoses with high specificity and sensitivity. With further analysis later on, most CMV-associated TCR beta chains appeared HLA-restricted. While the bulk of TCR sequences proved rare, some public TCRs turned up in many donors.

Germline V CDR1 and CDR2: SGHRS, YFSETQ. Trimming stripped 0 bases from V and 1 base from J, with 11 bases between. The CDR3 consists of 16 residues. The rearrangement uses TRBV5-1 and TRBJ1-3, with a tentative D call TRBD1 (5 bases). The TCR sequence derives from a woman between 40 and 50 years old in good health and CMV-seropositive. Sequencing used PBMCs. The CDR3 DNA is TGCGCCAGCAGCTTGGGTTGGGGCAGTTCTGGAAACACCATATATTTT. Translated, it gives CASSLGWGSSGNTIYF.